The entry below gives a single T cell receptor (beta chain) sequence along with its context. Adults between about 18 and 95 years of age took part from about two dozen US areas. The study assigned cohorts using participant-reported clinical history. Recovered status in Cohort 3 required two negative PCRs, clearance, or symptom resolution. Using immunoSEQ multiplex PCR, the repertoire was profiled, and TCRdb retains in-frame clones only, with some absent. The sample yields 190,000 or so clones, 80% to 90% seen once. This sample stems from a study of blood T cell repertoires in COVID-19. About the research overall: Acute-phase and convalescent COVID-19 samples originated in the United States, Italy and Spain.

Trimming removed 6 bases from V and 8 bases from J; junction bases left unmatched: 8. The CDR3 runs to 15 residues. Germline loops: CDR1 KGHDR, CDR2 SFDVKD. The sequenced sample was PBMCs or T cells enriched from blood (not recorded which). This sequence joins TRBV24-1 and TRBJ2-1, with TRBD1 matching 11 bases. This TCR was recovered from a man in his thirties or forties who had recovered from COVID-19. In DNA form, the CDR3 reads TGTGCCACCAGTCTTCCGGGACAGGGGGTGTATGAGCAGTTCTTC. Its protein is CATSLPGQGVYEQFF.